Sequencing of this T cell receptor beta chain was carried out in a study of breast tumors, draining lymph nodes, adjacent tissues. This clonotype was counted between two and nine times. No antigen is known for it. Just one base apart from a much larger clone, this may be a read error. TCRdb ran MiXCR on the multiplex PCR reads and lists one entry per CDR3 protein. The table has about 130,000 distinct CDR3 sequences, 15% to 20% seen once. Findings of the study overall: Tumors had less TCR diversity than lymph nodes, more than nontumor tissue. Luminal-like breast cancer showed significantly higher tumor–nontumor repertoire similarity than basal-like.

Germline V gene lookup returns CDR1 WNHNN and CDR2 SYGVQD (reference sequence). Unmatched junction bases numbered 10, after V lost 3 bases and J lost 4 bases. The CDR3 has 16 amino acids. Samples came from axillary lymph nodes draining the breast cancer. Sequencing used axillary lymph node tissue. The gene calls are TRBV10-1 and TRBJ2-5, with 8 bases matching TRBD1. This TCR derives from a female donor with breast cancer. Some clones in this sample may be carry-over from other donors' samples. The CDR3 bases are TGCGCCAGCAGTGAAGGGGGACAGGCTTTACGAGAGACCCAGTACTTC. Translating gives CASSEGGQALRETQYF.